What follows are 18 T cell receptor beta chains derived from one specimen sequenced in a study of cytomegalovirus exposure and HLA in healthy donors. This PCR relied on a set of 60 Vbeta primers and 13 Jbeta primers. Profiling relied on immunoSEQ multiplex PCR, and the TCRdb table lists in-frame clones only, not all of them. The table has 85,000 to 100,000 clones, 78% seen once; the top ten hold over 4%. The source material was PBMCs. These receptors were obtained from a woman in her thirties or forties in good health and CMV-seropositive.

V is TRBV7-2 and J is TRBJ2-7; D might be TRBD1 (6 bases). The germline CDR1 and CDR2 sequences are SGHTA and FQGNSA. V lost 5 bases, J lost 5 bases, and 16 bases lay in between. The CDR3 loop spans 14 amino acids. The CDR3 sequence is CASSRSGTGNEQYF. In DNA form, the CDR3 reads TGTGCCAGCAGCCGCAGCGGCACAGGGAACGAGCAGTACTTC.

The chain is built from TRBV21-1 and TRBJ1-4; TRBD1, the D gene given by the table, was not confirmed from the DNA. TRBV21-1 is assigned pseudogene status. The CDR3 covers 15 residues. CDR3 DNA sequence: TGTGCCAGCAGCACCCGGGACAGGGAGGATGAAAAACTGTTTTTT. This codes for CASSTRDREDEKLFF.

This chain joins TRBV28 and TRBJ2-1; TRBD2 matches at 12 bases. The CDR3 runs 16 residues. From germline, CDR1 is MDHEN and CDR2 SYDVKM. Trimming removed 6 bases from V and 7 bases from J; junction bases left unmatched: 10. Here the CDR3 DNA reads TGTGCCAGCAGCCTCACACTAGCGGGAGGTCGAAATGAGCAGTTCTTC. Translation: CASSLTLAGGRNEQFF.

This chain uses TRBV18 with TRBJ2-7; 7 bases match TRBD1. Germline V gene data show CDR1 as KGHSH and CDR2 as LQKENI. The CDR3 is 13 amino acids. V was clipped by 4 bases and J by 9 bases; unmatched bases: 9. The CDR3 is CASSQDRSRGQYF. DNA of the CDR3: TGTGCCAGCTCACAGGACAGGAGCCGGGGGCAGTACTTC.

The rearrangement links TRBV6-1 to TRBJ2-2; weak D call: TRBD2 (6 bases). Between the trimmed V and J ends, which lost 7 bases and 1 base, there was a span of 13 bases. Per the germline V gene, CDR1 is MNHNS and CDR2 is SASEGT. This CDR3 has 15 amino acids. DNA for the CDR3: TGTGCCAGCACGTTGGACTATGGGAACACCGGGGAGCTGTTTTTT. Its protein product is CASTLDYGNTGELFF.

On this clone: The same CDR3 can be traced to other DNA sequences in this sample. The chain is built from TRBV28 and TRBJ2-7; 9 nucleotides line up with TRBD2. With 2 bases clipped from V and 4 bases from J, the junction kept 3 bases outside the gene matches. This CDR3 contains 14 residues. Germline loops: CDR1 MDHEN, CDR2 SYDVKM. The CDR3 spells CASSLAGGSYEQYF. The CDR3 nucleotides read TGTGCCAGCAGTTTAGCGGGAGGGAGTTACGAGCAGTACTTC.

V usage is TRBV5-1 and J usage is TRBJ2-1; D possibly corresponds to TRBD2 (5 bases). Germline V lookup: CDR1 SGHRS, CDR2 YFSETQ. V dropped 0 bases and J dropped 10 bases, with 11 bases sitting between them. The CDR3 is 13 residues long. This CDR3 is CASSLAAGREQFF. The CDR3 coding sequence is TGCGCCAGCAGCTTGGCCGCGGGCAGGGAGCAGTTCTTC.

V usage is TRBV7-9 and J usage is TRBJ2-1; 7 nucleotides agree with TRBD1. Germline CDR1 is SEHNR and CDR2 is FQNEAQ (reference sequence). CDR3 length: 17 amino acids. The trim removed 5 bases at V and 6 bases at J, leaving 16 bases unmatched. CDR3 nucleotide sequence: TGTGCCAGCAGCCAAGGACAGGAGACGACTTGGGTCAATGAGCAGTTCTTC. Its translation is CASSQGQETTWVNEQFF. Based on the CDR3 plus reference TRBV7-9 and TRBJ2-1, the full variable domain is DTGVSQNPRHKITKRGQNVTFRCDPISEHNRLYWYRQTLGQGPEFLTYFQNEAQLEKSRLLSDRFSAERPKGSFSTLEIQRTEQGDSAMYLCASSQGQETTWVNEQFFGPGTRLTVL.

This chain joins TRBV27 and TRBJ2-7; TRBD1 aligns across 9 bases. The CDR3 runs 14 residues. V lost 6 bases to trimming and J lost 2 bases; unmatched junction nucleotides: 5. Germline CDR1 reads MNHEY; CDR2 reads SMNVEV (reference sequence). As DNA, the CDR3 is TGTGCCAGCAGCGCCGGGACAGGGACCTACGAGCAGTACTTC. Its protein is CASSAGTGTYEQYF.

Remarks on this clone: Mismatch with germline at one junction end may stem from a read error. V usage is TRBV6-6 and J usage is TRBJ2-3, with D perhaps matching TRBD2 (6 bases). The CDR3 contains 13 residues. Germline CDR1 and CDR2: MNHNY and SVGAGI (reference sequence). CDR3 residues: CAGSPRRTDTQYF. The CDR3 nucleotides are TGCGCCGGGAGCCCGCGACGCACAGATACGCAGTATTTT.

The chain uses TRBV5-1 and TRBJ2-3, with TRBD1 matching 9 bases. The CDR3 consists of 16 residues. Looked up from germline, CDR1 is SGHRS and CDR2 is YFSETQ. J lost 3 bases, V lost 0 bases, and 5 bases had no gene match. CDR3 DNA sequence: TGCGCCAGCAGCTTGGCCCGGGACAGGGTGACAGATACGCAGTATTTT. Amino acid sequence: CASSLARDRVTDTQYF.

This sequence joins TRBV6-1 and TRBJ2-5; D is ambiguous. Trimming took 5 bases from V and 1 from J, leaving 2 bases between them. The CDR3 covers 11 residues. Germline V gene data show CDR1 as MNHNS and CDR2 as SASEGT. The CDR3 nucleotides read TGTGCCAGCAGTCTCCAAGAGACCCAGTACTTC. Translation gives CASSLQETQYF.

The chain joins TRBV6-5 to TRBJ2-1; D may be TRBD2 (6 bases). V lost 3 bases and J lost 8, with 11 bases in between. Germline CDR1 is MNHEY and CDR2 is SVGAGI. The CDR3 loop spans 13 amino acids. This chain's CDR3 is CASSYASGYEQFF. CDR3 in DNA: TGTGCCAGCAGTTATGCGAGCGGGTATGAGCAGTTCTTC.

This rearrangement joins TRBV2 to TRBJ2-7, with 8 positions matching TRBD1. Trimming at V came to 7 bases and at J to 6 bases, leaving 14 bases not matched to a gene. This CDR3 region has 15 residues. Germline V gene data show CDR1 as SNHLY and CDR2 as FYNNEI. The CDR3 nucleotides read TGTGCCAGCACCCTCAACCTAGGACAGGGAGGCGAGCAGTACTTC. This sequence encodes CASTLNLGQGGEQYF.

The chain recombines TRBV15 with TRBJ1-2, with TRBD1 matching 9 bases. This CDR3 region has 15 residues. In germline, CDR1 is LNHNV, CDR2 YYDKDF (reference sequence). The V and J ends lost 2 bases and 8 bases, in that order; junction bases with no gene match: 9. This CDR3 is CATSRLGQGEGGYTF. CDR3 DNA sequence: TGTGCCACCAGCAGACTGGGACAGGGAGAGGGAGGCTACACCTTC.

V is TRBV7-9 and J is TRBJ2-5; 11 bases align to TRBD2. V lost 4 bases, J lost 2 bases, and 15 bases stayed unmatched. CDR3 length: 19 residues. Germline CDR1 SEHNR, CDR2 FQNEAQ (reference sequence). CDR3: CASSSPGTSGRSVQETQYF. The CDR3 DNA is TGTGCCAGCAGCTCACCCGGGACTAGCGGCCGATCCGTACAAGAGACCCAGTACTTC.

The chain employs TRBV6-6 and TRBJ2-3; TRBD1 matches 7 bases. The CDR3 has 16 residues. CDR1 is MNHNY, CDR2 SVGAGI, per germline (reference sequence). V shed 8 bases, J shed 3 bases, and the junction held 14 bases outside the gene matches. The CDR3 DNA follows: TGTGCCAGCGGAGTACAGACAGGGATGGGGACAGATACGCAGTATTTT. This sequence encodes CASGVQTGMGTDTQYF.

The gene calls are TRBV10-3 and TRBJ2-2; 11 nucleotides align to TRBD2. Germline CDR1 is ENHRY and CDR2 is SYGVKD. V was clipped by 4 bases and J by 7 bases; unmatched bases: 11. CDR3 length equals 17 residues. This CDR3 reads CAISGKLAGDGSGELFF. The CDR3 DNA reads TGTGCCATCAGTGGTAAACTAGCGGGAGACGGTAGCGGGGAGCTGTTTTTT.